This note documents a single T cell receptor beta chain sequence. The data belong to a study of blood T cell repertoires in COVID-19. Trimming took off 7 bases at V and 0 bases at J, with 10 bases between the two ends. The CDR3 spans 14 residues. Germline loops: CDR1 MNHEY, CDR2 SVGAGI. TCRdb keeps only in-frame clones here, not all; method: immunoSEQ multiplex PCR. The sample records roughly 240,000 clones, 80% to 90% being singletons. Sequencing was done on a sample of peripheral blood. This clonotype originated in a middle-aged man who had recovered from COVID-19. This chain links TRBV6-5 with TRBJ2-4; TRBD2 is a possible D gene (5 bases). CDR3 region: CASNQGLAKNIQYF. The CDR3 nucleotides are TGTGCCAGCAACCAAGGACTAGCCAAAAACATTCAGTACTTC.